Listed here are 25 T cell receptor beta chains from one sample, sequenced in a study of blood T cells in healthy people across ages. Primers used in a second PCR of roughly 6 to 11 cycles were a sample-barcoded 5' primer and a J-beta primer mix. Using its own MiXCR run on the 5' RACE reads, TCRdb lists one record per CDR3 protein. The table shows approximately 810,000 distinct CDR3 sequences, with 29% occurring only once. The sample comprised blood. These receptor sequences come from a woman aged 80 or over in good health.

This clonotype was seen at least ten times. The chain links TRBV20-1 to TRBJ2-3; 12 nucleotides match TRBD2. V gave up 5 bases and J gave up 4 bases; unmatched junction bases: 10. The CDR3 is 16 amino acids. In germline, CDR1 is DFQATT, CDR2 SNEGSKA (reference sequence). The CDR3 here is CSAFLAGGGFADTQYF. The CDR3 coding sequence is TGCAGTGCTTTCCTAGCGGGGGGGGGATTCGCAGATACGCAGTATTTT.

The chain uses TRBV5-1 and TRBJ2-4; possible D gene TRBD1, 6 bases. Per germline, CDR1 SGHRS and CDR2 YFSETQ. This CDR3 has 14 amino acids. Trimming took 5 bases from V and 13 from J, leaving 22 bases between them. The CDR3 DNA follows: TGCGCCAGCAGTCACGGGGTATCAGGGGATGAGCAGTACTTC. It specifies CASSHGVSGDEQYF.

A remark on this clonotype: A much more abundant neighbour one base away suggests this may be a read error. V usage is TRBV5-1 and J usage is TRBJ2-1, with D tentatively TRBD1 (6 bases). Matching the DNA end better, TRBJ2-7 makes the J call doubtful. This CDR3 has 14 residues. The germline CDR1 and CDR2 sequences are SGHRS and YFSETQ. Here the CDR3 DNA reads TGCGCCAGCAGGGCCGGACAGTCCTACAATGAGCAGTACTTC. Amino acids: CASRAGQSYNEQYF.

V and J are TRBV19 and TRBJ2-6, with D uncertain. V was cut by 0 bases and J by 0 bases, with 9 bases left in between. There are 17 residues in the CDR3. CDR1 and CDR2 from the germline V gene are LNHDA and SQIVND (reference sequence). CDR3 protein: CASSIEVSTSGANVLTF. As DNA, the CDR3 is TGTGCCAGTAGTATAGAGGTCTCAACCTCTGGGGCCAACGTCCTGACTTTC.

This clonotype was detected a few times. A much larger clonotype is one base distant, so this may be a read error. The chain couples TRBV20-1 to TRBJ2-5; no firm D call. Germline V gene lookup returns CDR1 DFQATT and CDR2 SNEGSKA (reference sequence). The ends were cut back, 6 bases at V and 9 bases at J, with 14 bases in the middle. The CDR3 runs to 11 residues. The CDR3 region is CSAGAPEAQYF. CDR3 in DNA: TGCAGTGCCGGAGCCCCCGAGGCCCAGTACTTC.

This chain connects TRBV5-3 to TRBJ2-5; 9 bases are a match to TRBD1. TRBV5-3 is flagged as an ORF with uncertain function. The CDR3 sequence is 16 residues long. Losses at the gene ends were 8 bases for V and 5 bases for J; bases not matched to a gene: 16. DNA for the CDR3: TGTGCCAGCAGCCATATGGGACAGGGACCTTCCGAGACCCAGTACTTC. Translating it yields CASSHMGQGPSETQYF.

The rearrangement joins TRBV30 to TRBJ2-3; D may be TRBD1 (6 bases). This CDR3 has 15 residues. The germline V gene encodes CDR1 GTSNPN and CDR2 SVGIG (reference sequence). Trimming took 2 bases from V and 4 from J, leaving 16 bases between them. In nucleotides, the CDR3 is TGTGCCTGGAGTCGAACAGGGTCCTTCCCAGATACGCAGTATTTT. Residues: CAWSRTGSFPDTQYF.

The genes are TRBV9 and TRBJ1-2; possibly TRBD1 for D (5 bases). The CDR3 is 13 residues long. Germline V gene data show CDR1 as SGDLS and CDR2 as YYNGEE. V was shortened by 3 bases and J by 5 bases, with 11 bases between the two germline ends. The DNA of the CDR3 is TGTGCCAGCAGCGAAATGGGGCCTTATGGCTACACCTTC. Encoded protein: CASSEMGPYGYTF.

The chain employs TRBV2 and TRBJ1-2, with D possibly being TRBD1 (6 bases). Germline V lookup: CDR1 SNHLY, CDR2 FYNNEI. The CDR3 has 14 residues. V was pared by 7 bases and J by 2 bases, with 14 bases between. In nucleotides, the CDR3 is TGTGCCAGCAAGAGGGCAGGGGCCAACTATGGCTACACCTTC. Amino acids: CASKRAGANYGYTF.

This clonotype has at least ten counts. The chain couples TRBV20-1 to TRBJ1-5, with 8 bases aligning to TRBD1. Germline values: CDR1 DFQATT, CDR2 SNEGSKA (reference sequence). Trimming took 3 bases from V and 8 from J; bases not matched to a gene: 9. There are 14 residues in the CDR3. The CDR3 sequence is CSASGTGGPKPQHF. Here the CDR3 DNA reads TGCAGTGCTAGTGGTACAGGGGGGCCTAAGCCCCAGCATTTT.

This clonotype was recorded a few times. The rearrangement uses TRBV5-5 and TRBJ1-1; D unresolved. CDR1 SGHKS and CDR2 YYEKEE come from the germline V gene (reference sequence). Trimming stripped 2 bases from V and 0 bases from J, with 14 bases between. This CDR3 spans 16 amino acids. The CDR3, as DNA: TGTGCCAGCAGCTTATCCGGCGTTACCATGAACACTGAAGCTTTCTTT. Its protein product is CASSLSGVTMNTEAFF.

In its sample, this clonotype was seen many times. The chain links TRBV10-3 to TRBJ2-1, with 8 bases aligning to TRBD2. The germline V gene encodes CDR1 ENHRY and CDR2 SYGVKD. The junction had 13 bases not matched to a gene; V was cut back by 10 bases and J by 8 bases. The CDR3 runs 14 residues. The DNA for the CDR3 is TGTGCCACCAGAGGCATTGCGGGGGGCTATGAGCAGTTCTTC. It codes for CATRGIAGGYEQFF.

This clonotype was counted ten times or more. This rearrangement joins TRBV12-3 or TRBV12-4 to TRBJ2-7; 7 bases line up with TRBD1. The CDR3 loop spans 14 amino acids. Unmatched junction bases numbered 6, after V lost 6 bases and J lost 1 base. The CDR3 is CASRGWDRSYEQYF. CDR3 DNA: TGTGCCAGCAGGGGTTGGGACAGATCCTACGAGCAGTACTTC.

There are a few counts of this clonotype. The J gene is TRBJ1-2, the V gene TRBV29-1, with TRBD1 identical over 7 bases. The J segment lost 2 bases and the V segment lost 4 bases, leaving 1 base of the junction unmatched. Germline V lookup: CDR1 SQVTM, CDR2 ANQGSEA. The CDR3 contains 12 residues. CDR3 in DNA: TGCAGCGTTGCGGACAGGAACTATGGCTACACCTTC. Translated: CSVADRNYGYTF.

V usage is TRBV13 and J usage is TRBJ1-6; D perhaps matches TRBD1 (5 bases). V lost 4 bases and J lost 8, with 21 bases in between. CDR1 is PRHDT and CDR2 is FYEKMQ in the germline V gene (reference sequence). The CDR3 consists of 17 residues. CDR3 region: CASSSLGAGSEDSPLHF. The CDR3 DNA follows: TGTGCCAGCAGCTCTCTCGGGGCGGGGAGCGAAGATTCACCCCTCCACTTT.

On this clonotype: A much larger clone lies a single base off, so this may be a read error. V gene TRBV9 combines with J gene TRBJ2-3, with 7 bases identical to TRBD1. J gave up 6 bases and V 4 bases, and 8 bases lay outside the gene matches. CDR3 size: 14 residues. Germline V CDR1 and CDR2: SGDLS, YYNGEE. The CDR3 DNA is TGTGCCAGCAGCAGGGACAGTGGGATGGATACGCAGTATTTT. It translates to CASSRDSGMDTQYF.

Many counts were recorded for this clonotype. V usage is TRBV20-1 and J usage is TRBJ2-1; D is perhaps TRBD1 (5 bases). Germline V gives CDR1 DFQATT, CDR2 SNEGSKA (reference sequence). This CDR3 spans 14 amino acids. The ends were cut back, 6 bases at V and 6 bases at J, with 18 bases in the middle. For the CDR3, the DNA is TGCAGTGCCCCCCGAGGCCAGGGTATCAATGAGCAGTTCTTC. Translated, it gives CSAPRGQGINEQFF.

The chain uses TRBV15 and TRBJ1-6; D is unclear. Germline CDR1 reads LNHNV; CDR2 reads YYDKDF (reference sequence). CDR3 length equals 14 residues. The V end lost 6 bases, the J end lost 7 bases, and 13 bases lay between the germline ends. CDR3 sequence (DNA): TGTGCCACCAGGACGGAGGCTGAAAATTCACCCCTCCACTTT. Translated, it gives CATRTEAENSPLHF.

The chain employs TRBV30 and TRBJ1-1; D is undetermined. Germline V lookup: CDR1 GTSNPN, CDR2 SVGIG (reference sequence). V gave up 3 bases and J gave up 8 bases, with 13 bases separating them. This CDR3 region has 12 residues. CDR3 sequence: CAWRLSGLEAFF. Written as DNA, the CDR3 is TGTGCCTGGAGACTCTCCGGACTAGAAGCTTTCTTT.

As to this clonotype: One base away lies a much larger clone, so this may be a sequencing read error. The rearrangement uses TRBV11-1 and TRBJ2-1; 8 bases agree with TRBD2. This CDR3 is built from 15 residues. Germline CDR1 SGHAT, CDR2 FQDESV (reference sequence). CDR3 sequence: CASSSAGGGYNERFF. The CDR3 DNA is TGTGCCAGCAGCTCCGCGGGGGGAGGCTACAATGAGCGGTTCTTC.

This clonotype was picked up a small number of times. The J gene is TRBJ1-5, the V gene TRBV10-2, with 7 bases lining up with TRBD1. With V trimmed by 5 bases and J by 7 bases, 5 bases remained unmatched. The CDR3 contains 13 residues. Germline loops: CDR1 WSHSY, CDR2 SAAADI. CDR3: CASSQGDGQPQHF. The CDR3 nucleotides read TGCGCCAGCAGTCAGGGGGACGGGCAGCCCCAGCATTTT.

This clonotype was seen ten or more times. A junction boundary mismatches the germline segment, possibly from a read error. The chain carries TRBV20-1 and TRBJ2-1, with 14 positions matching TRBD2. The V gene's germline CDR1 is DFQATT and CDR2 SNEGSKA (reference sequence). The CDR3 extends over 23 amino acids. Written as DNA, the CDR3 is TGCAGTGCCAAACCCACTCTCGGGACTAGCGGGGGCCGACCCCGTCTCTCCCACAATGAGCAGTTCTTC. Amino acid sequence: CSAKPTLGTSGGRPRLSHNEQFF.

This sequence joins TRBV6-2 or TRBV6-3 and TRBJ2-3; 11 nucleotides agree with TRBD2. Trimming removed 5 bases from V and 2 bases from J; junction bases left unmatched: 9. Germline CDR1 is MNHEY and CDR2 is SVGEGT. CDR3 length: 17 amino acids. CDR3 nucleotide sequence: TGTGCCAGCAGTCCCCTTGGACTAGCGGGCCTCACAGATACGCAGTATTTT. Its protein is CASSPLGLAGLTDTQYF.

The chain couples TRBV7-2 to TRBJ2-3; D unresolved. The CDR3 extends over 13 amino acids. Germline V CDR1 and CDR2: SGHTA, FQGNSA. V lost 5 bases to trimming and J lost 7 bases, with 13 bases between them. CDR3: CASSNQTTYTQYF. CDR3 DNA sequence: TGTGCCAGCAGCAACCAAACTACCTATACGCAGTATTTT.

This clonotype is a singleton in its sample. The genes are TRBV11-2 and TRBJ2-5; perhaps TRBD1 as D (5 bases). From germline, CDR1 is SGHAT and CDR2 FQNNGV. V lost 5 bases and J 5 bases, leaving 12 bases between the germline ends. This CDR3 spans 13 amino acids. The CDR3 DNA sequence: TGTGCCAGCAGCACTAAGGGGTGGGAGACCCAGTACTTC. As protein: CASSTKGWETQYF.